This TCR beta chain came from a study of blood T cell repertoires in COVID-19. Assay used: immunoSEQ multiplex PCR; TCRdb lists only in-frame clones, some missing. The sample yields around 270,000 clones, over 70% seen once. This CDR3 region has 12 residues. Germline CDR1 and CDR2: SGHTA and FQGNSA. The ends were cut back, 5 bases at V and 5 bases at J, with 9 bases in the middle. The V and J genes are TRBV7-2 and TRBJ2-5; D remains ambiguous. This TCR derives from a woman between 40 and 55 years old who had been exposed to COVID-19. The sample was PBMCs or T cells enriched from blood (not recorded which). The DNA of the CDR3 is TGTGCCAGCAGCCGAGCCAGGGAGACCCAGTACTTC. This gives the protein CASSRARETQYF.